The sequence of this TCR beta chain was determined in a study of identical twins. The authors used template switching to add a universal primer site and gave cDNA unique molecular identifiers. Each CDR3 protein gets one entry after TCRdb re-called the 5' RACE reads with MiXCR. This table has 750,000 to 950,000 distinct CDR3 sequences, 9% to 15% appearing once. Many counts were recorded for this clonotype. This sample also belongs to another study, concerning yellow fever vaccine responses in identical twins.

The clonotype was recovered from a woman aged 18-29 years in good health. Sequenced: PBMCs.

Here the CDR3 DNA reads TGCGCCAGCAGCTTCGAGCGGAAGTTCCAAGAGACCCAGTACTTC. It translates to CASSFERKFQETQYF. The chain joins TRBV5-1 to TRBJ2-5, with a weak D call TRBD2 (5 bases). The CDR3 totals 15 residues. Trimming removed 2 bases from V and 1 base from J, with 12 bases in between. The germline V gene has CDR1 SGHRS and CDR2 YFSETQ.